Below, 13 T cell receptor beta chains from the same sample are listed, as sequenced in a study of T cell clonality in common variable immunodeficiency. Study results and limitations: Common variable immunodeficiency TCR beta sequences reportedly had fewer deletions and N-nucleotide insertions.

Libraries were prepared by immunoSEQ multiplex PCR; TCRdb keeps only in-frame clonotypes and omits some of them. Recorded here are fewer than 35,000 clones, none singletons. Their antigen targets remain unknown. The sequenced material came from peripheral blood mononuclear cells. All receptors derive from a human donor with common variable immunodeficiency.

The DNA read from the CDR3 is TGTGCCAGCAGTTACACGGGGTGGGAAGATGGC. Protein sequence: CASSYTGWEDG. The whole CDR3 is CASSYTGWEDGYTF. V is TRBV6-2 or TRBV6-3 and J is TRBJ1-2; no firm D call. The CDR3 goes on 3 residues after the read ends, and that part is filled in from the germline J gene. V was cut by 2 bases and J by 6 bases, with 13 bases left in between. The CDR3 totals 14 residues. Germline V gene sequence: CDR1 MNHEY, CDR2 SVGEGT.

The sample holds a few counts of this clone. Read sequence stops 3 residues before the CDR3 end, and the germline J gene provides the missing end. The chain joins TRBV18 to TRBJ1-2, with a weak D call TRBD1 (5 bases). Trimming left V 3 bases short and J 0 bases short, with 11 bases between. This CDR3 contains 15 residues. Looked up from germline, CDR1 is KGHSH and CDR2 is LQKENI. CDR3 sequence: CASSPAAGTNYGYTF. The sequenced part of the CDR3 DNA is TGTGCCAGCTCACCTGCGGCAGGGACTAACTATGGC.

This clone was detected only a few times. The CDR3: CASKYTGSGYEQYF. The sequenced part of the CDR3 DNA is TGTGCCAGTAAGTACACGGGAAGCGGCTACGAG. The chain combines TRBV19 with TRBJ2-7; tentatively, D is TRBD2 (5 bases). The read stops 3 residues short of the end of the CDR3; the missing end is completed from the germline J gene. This CDR3 has 14 amino acids. The germline V gene has CDR1 LNHDA and CDR2 SQIVND (reference sequence). V was cut by 7 bases and J by 3 bases, with 16 bases left in between.

To note about this clone: The CDR3 end is not reached by the read, which stops 3 residues before it; the germline J gene fills it in. The rearrangement joins TRBV6-1 to TRBJ2-3; unclear D gene. Trimming took 2 bases from V and 2 from J, leaving 17 bases between them. From germline, CDR1 is MNHNS and CDR2 SASEGT. The CDR3 length is 17 residues. CDR3 bases read: TGTGCCAGCAGTGAAAAGAAGGTTGCCCGCCCCACAGATACG. Its translation is CASSEKKVARPTDT. The full CDR3 sequence reads CASSEKKVARPTDTQYF.

This clone was observed many times. The read comes to an end 3 residues before the CDR3 does, leaving the germline J gene to fill in the end. The chain has TRBV19 and TRBJ1-2; D remains ambiguous. This CDR3 is 13 amino acids long. Germline V gene sequence: CDR1 LNHDA, CDR2 SQIVND (reference sequence). The CDR3 loop reads CASRMGGGRGYTF. The CDR3 DNA, read in part, is TGTGCCAGTAGGATGGGAGGCGGGAGAGGC.

This clone has at least ten counts. Read sequence stops 3 residues before the CDR3 end, and the germline J gene provides the missing end. V and J are TRBV7-2 and TRBJ2-3, with 9 bases aligning to TRBD1. This CDR3 comprises 15 residues. The V segment lost 4 bases and the J segment 4 bases; nucleotides outside the gene matches: 6. The germline V gene has CDR1 SGHTA and CDR2 FQGNSA. CDR3 DNA, as far as it was read: TGTGCCAGCAGCTACCTGGACAGGGGTTCAGATACG. This sequence encodes CASSYLDRGSDT. The full-length CDR3 reads as CASSYLDRGSDTQYF.

This clone was recorded many times. The CDR3 end lies 3 residues beyond the end of the read and is filled in from the germline J gene. The chain links TRBV2 to TRBJ2-7; a possible D gene is TRBD1 (6 bases). Germline loops: CDR1 SNHLY, CDR2 FYNNEI. Between the trimmed V and J ends, which lost 1 base and 1 base, there was a span of 17 bases. This CDR3 comprises 17 residues. The CDR3 spells CASSEVDWTESSYEQYF. CDR3 DNA (partial): TGTGCCAGCAGTGAAGTTGATTGGACAGAAAGTTCCTACGAG.

This clone came up a few times. Read sequence stops 3 residues before the CDR3 end, and the germline J gene provides the missing end. J is TRBJ1-1 and V is TRBV7-2, with D unresolved. Germline values: CDR1 SGHTA, CDR2 FQGNSA. V was pared by 3 bases and J by 4 bases, with 6 bases between. The CDR3 contains 12 residues. The CDR3 protein is CASSFVSTEAFF. The DNA read from the CDR3 is TGTGCCAGCAGCTTTGTCTCCACTGAA. Variable domain in full (rest from reference TRBV7-2 and TRBJ1-1): GAGVSQSPSNKVTEKGKDVELRCDPISGHTALYWYRQSLGQGLEFLIYFQGNSAPDKSGLPSDRFSAERTGGSVSTLTIQRTQQEDSAVYLCASSFVSTEAFFGQGTRLTVV.

This clone occurred many times. The read ends 3 residues shy of where the CDR3 ends; the end is completed using the germline J gene. V is TRBV19 and J is TRBJ1-2; D is perhaps TRBD1 (5 bases). Looked up from germline, CDR1 is LNHDA and CDR2 is SQIVND (reference sequence). The CDR3 runs to 13 residues. Partial CDR3 DNA: TGTGCCAGTAGTATAGACAGGGTTCAAGGC. The encoded protein is CASSIDRVQG. The full-length CDR3 reads as CASSIDRVQGYTF.

This clone came up a few times. The CDR3 end lies 3 residues beyond the end of the read and is filled in from the germline J gene. The chain recombines TRBV7-8 with TRBJ2-3; tentatively, D is TRBD2 (6 bases). Germline CDR1 SGHVS, CDR2 FQNEAQ. With 5 bases removed from V and 6 bases from J, the gap between germline ends came to 18 bases. This CDR3 is 15 amino acids long. Partial CDR3 DNA: TGTGCCAGCAGCGCTTGGGAGGCGGACATGGATACG. It is translated as CASSAWEADMDT. The entire CDR3 protein reads CASSAWEADMDTQYF.

This clone was detected many times. The CDR3 goes on 3 residues after the read ends, and that part is filled in from the germline J gene. The V gene is TRBV19, the J gene TRBJ2-4, with 10 bases lining up with TRBD1. V trimming: 7 bases; J trimming: 8 bases; junction bases outside the gene matches: 8. CDR3 length: 14 amino acids. Germline V gene data show CDR1 as LNHDA and CDR2 as SQIVND (reference sequence). This chain's CDR3 is CASKRTGGVDIQYF. Partial CDR3 DNA: TGTGCCAGTAAACGGACAGGGGGAGTGGACATT. Together with reference TRBV19 and TRBJ2-4, the CDR3 gives the full variable domain: DGGITQSPKYLFRKEGQNVTLSCEQNLNHDAMYWYRQDPGQGLRLIYYSQIVNDFQKGDIAEGYSVSREKKESFPLTVTSAQKNPTAFYLCASKRTGGVDIQYFGAGTRLSVL.

This clone occurred a few times. The read ends 3 residues shy of where the CDR3 ends; the end is completed using the germline J gene. The chain has TRBV19 and TRBJ2-2; no firm D call. Looked up from germline, CDR1 is LNHDA and CDR2 is SQIVND (reference sequence). This CDR3 is built from 15 residues. The germline V and J ends were trimmed by 3 bases and 0 bases, with 8 bases remaining between them. CDR3: CASSMYSTNTGELFF. CDR3 DNA, as far as it was read: TGTGCCAGTAGTATGTACAGCACGAACACCGGGGAG.

In its sample, this clone was seen many times. The missing CDR3 end, 3 residues past where the read stops, is filled in from the germline J gene. This chain uses TRBV10-3 with TRBJ1-1; TRBD1 matches at 8 bases. In germline, CDR1 is ENHRY, CDR2 SYGVKD. This CDR3 region has 16 residues. V shed 8 bases and J 0 bases; nucleotides not matched to a gene: 11. This chain's CDR3 is CAIVRQGPFMNTEAFF. The CDR3 bases that were read are TGTGCCATCGTTCGACAGGGGCCCTTCATGAACACTGAA.